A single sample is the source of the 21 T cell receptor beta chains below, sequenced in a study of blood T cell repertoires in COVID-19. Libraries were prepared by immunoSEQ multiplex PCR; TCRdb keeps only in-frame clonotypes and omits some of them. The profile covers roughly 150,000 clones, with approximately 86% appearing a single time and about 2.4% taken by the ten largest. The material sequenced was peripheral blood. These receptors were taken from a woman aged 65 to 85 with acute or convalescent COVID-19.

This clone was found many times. The CDR3 sequence is CASSYTGLAGGNEQFF. CDR3 DNA: TGTGCCAGCAGTTACACCGGACTAGCGGGGGGAAATGAGCAGTTCTTC. The chain links TRBV6-5 to TRBJ2-1; the match to TRBD2 covers 14 bases. This CDR3 has 16 amino acids. The J segment lost 7 bases and the V segment lost 2 bases, leaving 4 bases of the junction unmatched. Germline CDR1 MNHEY, CDR2 SVGAGI.

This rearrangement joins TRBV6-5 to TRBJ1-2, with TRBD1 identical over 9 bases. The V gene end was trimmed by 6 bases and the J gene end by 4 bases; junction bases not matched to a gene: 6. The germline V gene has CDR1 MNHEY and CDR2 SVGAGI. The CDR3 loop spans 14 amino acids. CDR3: CASSAQGAPYGYTF. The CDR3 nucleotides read TGTGCCAGCAGCGCACAGGGGGCCCCCTATGGCTACACCTTC.

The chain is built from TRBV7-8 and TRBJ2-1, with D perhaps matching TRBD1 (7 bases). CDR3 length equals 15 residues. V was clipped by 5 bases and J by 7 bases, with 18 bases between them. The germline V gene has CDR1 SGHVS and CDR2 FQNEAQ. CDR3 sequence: CASSRGPDRLNEQFF. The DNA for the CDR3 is TGTGCCAGCAGCCGGGGGCCGGACAGGTTAAATGAGCAGTTCTTC.

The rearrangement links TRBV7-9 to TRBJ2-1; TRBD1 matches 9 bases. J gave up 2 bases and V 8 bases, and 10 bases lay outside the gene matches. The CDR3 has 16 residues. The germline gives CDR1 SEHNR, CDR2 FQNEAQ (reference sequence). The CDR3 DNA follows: TGTGCCAGCGGCCGGGTGACAGGGGGACCCTACAATGAGCAGTTCTTC. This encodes CASGRVTGGPYNEQFF. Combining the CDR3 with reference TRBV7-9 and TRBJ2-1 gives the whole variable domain DTGVSQNPRHKITKRGQNVTFRCDPISEHNRLYWYRQTLGQGPEFLTYFQNEAQLEKSRLLSDRFSAERPKGSFSTLEIQRTEQGDSAMYLCASGRVTGGPYNEQFFGPGTRLTVL.

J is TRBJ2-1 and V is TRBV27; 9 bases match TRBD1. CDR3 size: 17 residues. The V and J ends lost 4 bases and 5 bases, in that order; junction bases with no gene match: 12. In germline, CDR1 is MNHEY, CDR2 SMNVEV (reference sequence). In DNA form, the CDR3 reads TGTGCCAGCAGTTCGTTTACCGGGACAGGGCTCGACAATGAGCAGTTCTTC. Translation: CASSSFTGTGLDNEQFF.

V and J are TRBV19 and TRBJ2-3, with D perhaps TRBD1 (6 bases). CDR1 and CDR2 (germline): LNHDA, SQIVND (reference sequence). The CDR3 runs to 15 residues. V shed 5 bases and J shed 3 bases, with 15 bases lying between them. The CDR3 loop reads CASSPAGAITDTQYF. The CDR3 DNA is TGTGCCAGTAGTCCCGCAGGGGCAATTACAGATACGCAGTATTTT.

The CDR3 here is CASSESGWTGDSDTQYF. CDR3 nucleotides: TGCGCCAGCAGTGAGTCTGGCTGGACAGGGGATTCAGATACGCAGTATTTT. This chain joins TRBV10-1 and TRBJ2-3; 9 nucleotides line up with TRBD1. The CDR3 covers 17 residues. With V trimmed by 0 bases and J by 4 bases, 8 bases remained unmatched. Germline values: CDR1 WNHNN, CDR2 SYGVQD (reference sequence).

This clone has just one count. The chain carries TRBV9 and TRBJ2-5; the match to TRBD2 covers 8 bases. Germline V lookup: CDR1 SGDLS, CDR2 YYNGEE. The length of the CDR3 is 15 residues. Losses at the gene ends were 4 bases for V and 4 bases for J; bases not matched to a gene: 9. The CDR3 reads CASSPSGTRIETQYF. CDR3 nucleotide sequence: TGTGCCAGCAGCCCATCCGGGACTAGAATAGAGACCCAGTACTTC. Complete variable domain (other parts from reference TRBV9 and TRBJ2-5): DSGVTQTPKHLITATGQRVTLRCSPRSGDLSVYWYQQSLDQGLQFLIQYYNGEERAKGNILERFSAQQFPDLHSELNLSSLELGDSALYFCASSPSGTRIETQYFGPGTRLLVL.

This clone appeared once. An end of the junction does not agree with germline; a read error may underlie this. CDR3: CASTLVQNTEAFF. In DNA form, the CDR3 reads TGTGCCAGCACCTTAGTACAGAACACTGAAGCTTTCTTT. The chain recombines TRBV7-9 with TRBJ1-1, with D unresolved. Germline loops: CDR1 SEHNR, CDR2 FQNEAQ (reference sequence). The CDR3 runs to 13 residues.

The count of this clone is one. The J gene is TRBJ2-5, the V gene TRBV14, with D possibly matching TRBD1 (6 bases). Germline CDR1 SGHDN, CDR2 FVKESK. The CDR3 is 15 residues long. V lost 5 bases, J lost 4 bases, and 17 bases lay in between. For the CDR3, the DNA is TGTGCCAGCAGCACCCTCGGGACACCTAGAGAGACCCAGTACTTC. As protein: CASSTLGTPRETQYF.

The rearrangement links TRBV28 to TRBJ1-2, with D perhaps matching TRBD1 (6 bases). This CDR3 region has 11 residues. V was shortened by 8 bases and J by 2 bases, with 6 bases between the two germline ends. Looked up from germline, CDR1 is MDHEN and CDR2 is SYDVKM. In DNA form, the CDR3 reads TGTGCCAGCGGACAGAACTATGGCTACACCTTC. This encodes CASGQNYGYTF.

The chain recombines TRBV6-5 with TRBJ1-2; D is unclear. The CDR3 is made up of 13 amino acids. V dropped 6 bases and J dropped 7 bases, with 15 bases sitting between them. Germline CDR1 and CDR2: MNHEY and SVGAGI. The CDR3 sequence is CASSPDFSFGYTF. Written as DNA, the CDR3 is TGTGCCAGCAGCCCGGACTTTTCTTTTGGCTACACCTTC.

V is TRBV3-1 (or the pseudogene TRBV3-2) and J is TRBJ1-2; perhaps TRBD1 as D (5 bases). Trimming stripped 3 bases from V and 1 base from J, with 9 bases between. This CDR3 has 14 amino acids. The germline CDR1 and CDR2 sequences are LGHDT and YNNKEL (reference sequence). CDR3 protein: CASSHRQLNYGYTF. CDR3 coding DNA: TGTGCCAGCAGCCATCGACAGCTTAACTATGGCTACACCTTC.

CDR3 protein: CASSEGVSSYNEQFF. CDR3 sequence (DNA): TGCGCCAGCAGCGAAGGGGTGAGCTCCTACAATGAGCAGTTCTTC. The chain is built from TRBV5-1 and TRBJ2-1; D is possibly TRBD1 (5 bases). CDR1 and CDR2 from the germline V gene are SGHRS and YFSETQ. The CDR3 spans 15 residues. Trimming cost V 4 bases and J 0 bases, with 11 bases left between them.

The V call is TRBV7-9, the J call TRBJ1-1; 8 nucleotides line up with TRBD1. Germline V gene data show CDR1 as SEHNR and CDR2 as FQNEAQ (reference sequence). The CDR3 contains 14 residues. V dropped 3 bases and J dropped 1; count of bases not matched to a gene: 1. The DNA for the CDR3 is TGTGCCAGCAGCTTGGGGACAGGGAACACTGAAGCTTTCTTT. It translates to CASSLGTGNTEAFF.

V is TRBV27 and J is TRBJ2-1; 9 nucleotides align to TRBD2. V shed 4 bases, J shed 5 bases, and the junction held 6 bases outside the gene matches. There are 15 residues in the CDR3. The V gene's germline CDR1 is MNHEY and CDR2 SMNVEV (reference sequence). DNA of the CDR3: TGTGCCAGCAGTTCCCGCCCTAGCGGGAACAATGAGCAGTTCTTC. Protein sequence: CASSSRPSGNNEQFF.

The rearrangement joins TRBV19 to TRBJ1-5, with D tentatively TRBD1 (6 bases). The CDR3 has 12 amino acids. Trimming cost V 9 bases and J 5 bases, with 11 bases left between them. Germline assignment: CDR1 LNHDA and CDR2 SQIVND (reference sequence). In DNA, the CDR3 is TGTGCCAGCATGGGACAATATCAGCCCCAGCATTTT. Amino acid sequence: CASMGQYQPQHF. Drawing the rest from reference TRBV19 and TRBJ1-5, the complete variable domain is DGGITQSPKYLFRKEGQNVTLSCEQNLNHDAMYWYRQDPGQGLRLIYYSQIVNDFQKGDIAEGYSVSREKKESFPLTVTSAQKNPTAFYLCASMGQYQPQHFGDGTRLSIL.

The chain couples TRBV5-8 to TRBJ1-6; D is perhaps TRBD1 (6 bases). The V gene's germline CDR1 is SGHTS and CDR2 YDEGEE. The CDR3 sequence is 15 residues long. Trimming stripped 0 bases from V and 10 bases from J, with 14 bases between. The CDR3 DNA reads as TGTGCCAGCAGCTTGGGGGCGGGGGCCAGATCACCCCTCCACTTT. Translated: CASSLGAGARSPLHF.

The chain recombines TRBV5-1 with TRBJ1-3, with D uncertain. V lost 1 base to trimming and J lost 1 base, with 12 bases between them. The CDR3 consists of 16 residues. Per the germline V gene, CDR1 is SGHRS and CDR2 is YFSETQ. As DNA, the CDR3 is TGCGCCAGCAGCTTGAAAGGTCCGGAGTCTGGAAACACCATATATTTT. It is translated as CASSLKGPESGNTIYF.

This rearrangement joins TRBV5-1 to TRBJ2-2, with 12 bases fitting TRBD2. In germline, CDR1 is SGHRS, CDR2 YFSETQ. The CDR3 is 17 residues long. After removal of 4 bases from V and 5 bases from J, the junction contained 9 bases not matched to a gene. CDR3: CASSRTASGGGTGELFF. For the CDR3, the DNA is TGCGCCAGCAGCCGGACGGCTAGCGGGGGGGGAACCGGGGAGCTGTTTTTT.

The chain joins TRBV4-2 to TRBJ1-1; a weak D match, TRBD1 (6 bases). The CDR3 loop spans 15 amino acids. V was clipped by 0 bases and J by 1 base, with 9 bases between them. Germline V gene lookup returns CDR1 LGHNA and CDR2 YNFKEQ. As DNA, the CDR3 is TGTGCCAGCAGCCAAGACAGGGGTACGAACACTGAAGCTTTCTTT. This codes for CASSQDRGTNTEAFF.